This TCR beta chain originates from a study of T cells in Graves' hyperthyroidism and ophthalmopathy. Turning to the study itself: Peripheral blood collection took place at initial diagnosis, before any treatment.

This clonotype was recorded at least ten times. CDR3 length: 14 residues. J lost 5 bases, V lost 3 bases, and 5 bases had no gene match. It was RNA transcripts that yielded the amplified TCR beta CDR3 regions. The primer set for the first-round RT-PCR of the TCR CDR3 was HTBI. In TCRdb, the multiplex PCR reads were re-called with MiXCR into one record per CDR3 protein. The sample holds 400,000 to 450,000 distinct CDR3 sequences; 14% to 15% are singletons and the top ten take approximately 13%. 9.5 to 10 ml fresh peripheral blood yielded the PBMCs. This TCR came from a man younger than 30 with Graves' ophthalmopathy. The sequencing sample was made of blood. The chain is built from TRBV12-3 or TRBV12-4 and TRBJ2-3; 7 nucleotides line up with TRBD2. For the CDR3, the DNA is TGTGCCAGCAGTTTCCGGCGGGGGATAGATACGCAGTATTTT. This encodes CASSFRRGIDTQYF.